This T cell receptor (beta chain) originates from a study of control samples from healthy donors and cancer patients. CDR1 is LNHDA and CDR2 is SQIVND in the germline V gene (reference sequence). This CDR3 contains 15 residues. The ends lost 9 bases at V and 0 bases at J; junction bases unmatched: 7. TCRdb's table, derived via immunoSEQ multiplex PCR, lists solely in-frame clones and lacks some. The sample has over 80,000 clones; 79% are singletons. This chain joins TRBV19 and TRBJ2-1; the match to TRBD1 covers 8 bases. Sequencing input: blood. This TCR was recovered from a woman aged 25 to 45 in good health. CDR3 nucleotides: TGTGCCAGCCCACTACAGGGGGTCTCCTACAATGAGCAGTTCTTC. This codes for CASPLQGVSYNEQFF.